This entry concerns a single T cell receptor beta chain. Its antigen is currently unknown. Assay used: immunoSEQ multiplex PCR; TCRdb lists only in-frame clones, some missing. The sample carries 68,000 or so clones, around 95% recorded once. The data stem from a study of cytomegalovirus exposure and HLA in healthy donors. General observations from the study: It was found in a later analysis that first-cohort TCR clusters tended to co-occur in the roughly 120 validation repertoires. As confirmed in vitro, three CMV-associated chains were specific for CMV antigens.

The donors were part of the roughly 120-subject validation cohort, which stood apart from the roughly 680-subject first cohort. CDR1 is ENHRY and CDR2 is SYGVKD in the germline V gene. There are 15 residues in the CDR3. V gave up 0 bases and J gave up 5 bases; unmatched junction bases: 2. The sequence came from a young man in good health and CMV-seronegative. The sample consisted of PBMCs. This chain connects TRBV10-3 to TRBJ2-7, with 12 bases that match TRBD2. CDR3 sequence (DNA): TGTGCCATCAGTGAGTCGACTAGCGGGAGCGACGAGCAGTACTTC. It is translated as CAISESTSGSDEQYF.